This T cell receptor beta chain was identified during a study of blood T cell repertoires in COVID-19. Study-wide context: COVID-19 samples collected from the United States, Italy and Spain covered acute and convalescent phases. T cells, B-cell-depleted T cells, or PBMCs provided the cDNA or gDNA that served as material.

Authors' processing steps: How many nucleated cells were present was estimated from reference gene primer amplification. Data came from immunoSEQ multiplex PCR; TCRdb stores just in-frame clones and leaves some out. V and J calls plus clone size are reproduced from that table; the DNA served to infer D and trimming. This table holds under 170,000 clones, 65% to 90% found once. V was cut by 8 bases and J by 0 bases, with 8 bases left in between. The CDR3 extends over 13 amino acids. Germline V lookup: CDR1 LNHDA, CDR2 SQIVND (reference sequence). The clonotype was recovered from a man in his 70s with acute or convalescent COVID-19. The sequenced material came from peripheral blood. The rearrangement uses TRBV19 and TRBJ1-3; no clear D. The CDR3 DNA follows: TGTGCCAGTCAGCGAGGCTCTGGAAACACCATATATTTT. It yields the protein CASQRGSGNTIYF.